This TCR beta chain was documented in a study of tumor-infiltrating lymphocytes in oesophageal squamous cell carcinoma. This clonotype came up a few times. TCRdb re-called the PCR reads with MiXCR, one entry per CDR3 protein. The sample consists of about 20,000 distinct CDR3 sequences, roughly 43% of them appearing once. The CDR3 sequence is 13 residues long. Germline values: CDR1 SGDLS, CDR2 YYNGEE. The origin of this receptor is a male donor with esophageal squamous cell carcinoma. Sequenced sample: normal esophageal tissue next to the tumor. The chain uses TRBV9 and TRBJ2-1; D is unresolved. The closer fit of TRBJ2-7 to the DNA end suggests the J call may be wrong. The CDR3 coding sequence is TGTGCCAGCAGCGTAGATCACTCCTACGAGCAGTACTTC. Its translation is CASSVDHSYEQYF.